These 27 T cell receptor beta chains originate from one sample sequenced in a study of early T cells in non-severe SARS-CoV-2 infection. TCRdb redid the calling of the 5' RACE reads with MiXCR, one entry per CDR3 protein. The sample consists of around 50,000 distinct CDR3 sequences, about 4% of them appearing once. Sequencing was performed on whole blood. The receptors come from an adult who was a healthcare worker with PCR-confirmed SARS-CoV-2 infection or an uninfected control (not recorded which).

This clonotype was seen repeatedly, ten times or more. Here the CDR3 reads CSARDPNEQYF. The CDR3 DNA reads TGCAGTGCTAGAGACCCTAACGAGCAGTACTTC. The rearrangement uses TRBV20-1 and TRBJ2-7, with unresolved D. The V gene's germline CDR1 is DFQATT and CDR2 SNEGSKA (reference sequence). Deletions cut 0 bases from V and 5 bases from J, with 5 bases between. The CDR3 contains 11 residues.

This chain links TRBV9 with TRBJ2-3; 7 positions agree with TRBD2. The J segment lost 1 base and the V segment lost 0 bases, leaving 11 bases of the junction unmatched. CDR1 SGDLS and CDR2 YYNGEE come from the germline V gene. The CDR3 length is 18 residues. The CDR3 DNA follows: TGTGCCAGCAGCGTAGACCTCTTTGGGAGCGGGGGCACAGATACGCAGTATTTT. Translating gives CASSVDLFGSGGTDTQYF.

This clonotype was observed at least ten times. V and J are TRBV7-2 and TRBJ2-7; D may correspond to TRBD1 or TRBD2 (5 bases each). The CDR3 runs 13 residues. V was trimmed by 4 bases and J by 3 bases, leaving 10 bases between them. In germline, CDR1 is SGHTA, CDR2 FQGNSA. This CDR3 is CASSSGPFYEQYF. CDR3 DNA sequence: TGTGCCAGCAGCTCGGGACCTTTCTACGAGCAGTACTTC.

The chain employs TRBV20-1 and TRBJ2-3; 8 bases agree with TRBD1. The CDR3 covers 14 residues. V gave up 3 bases and J gave up 4 bases; unmatched junction bases: 6. In germline, CDR1 is DFQATT, CDR2 SNEGSKA (reference sequence). The CDR3: CSARRDRGPDTQYF. In DNA, the CDR3 is TGCAGTGCTAGGCGAGACAGGGGTCCAGATACGCAGTATTTT.

This clonotype was counted ten times or more. The rearrangement uses TRBV18 and TRBJ2-7, with 9 bases identical to TRBD1. Germline loops: CDR1 KGHSH, CDR2 LQKENI. The V segment lost 1 base and the J segment 0 bases; nucleotides outside the gene matches: 1. The CDR3 runs to 15 residues. As DNA, the CDR3 is TGTGCCAGCTCACCACGGGGACAGGGCTCCTACGAGCAGTACTTC. Protein: CASSPRGQGSYEQYF. The entire variable domain, with the rest obtained from reference TRBV18 and TRBJ2-7, is as follows: NAGVMQNPRHLVRRRGQEARLRCSPMKGHSHVYWYRQLPEEGLKFMVYLQKENIIDESGMPKERFSAEFPKEGPSILRIQQVVRGDSAAYFCASSPRGQGSYEQYFGPGTRLTVT.

This clonotype has at least ten counts. CDR3 bases: TGTGCCACCGGGGCGGGAGCGCCTGGAGAGACCCAGTACTTC. This sequence encodes CATGAGAPGETQYF. V is TRBV10-3 and J is TRBJ2-5; 7 bases agree with TRBD2. This CDR3 contains 14 residues. Trimming removed 10 bases from V and 4 bases from J; junction bases left unmatched: 12. CDR1 and CDR2 (germline): ENHRY, SYGVKD.

The V call is TRBV7-9, the J call TRBJ1-6; D not resolved. This CDR3 is 16 amino acids long. CDR1 is SEHNR and CDR2 is FQNEAQ in the germline V gene (reference sequence). Trimming cost V 5 bases and J 6 bases, with 17 bases left between them. This CDR3 is CASSRRSGSANSPLHF. The CDR3 nucleotides are TGTGCCAGCAGCCGACGATCGGGATCTGCTAATTCACCCCTCCACTTT.

In its sample, this clonotype was seen many times. This chain uses TRBV2 with TRBJ2-6, with a weak D call TRBD2 (6 bases). Germline V gene data show CDR1 as SNHLY and CDR2 as FYNNEI. The CDR3 is made up of 17 amino acids. V lost 4 bases, J lost 2 bases, and 15 bases lay in between. CDR3 amino acids: CASSALGRGAGANVLTF. CDR3 coding DNA: TGTGCCAGCAGTGCCCTCGGGAGAGGGGCTGGGGCCAACGTCCTGACTTTC.

This clonotype was counted ten times or more. This chain connects TRBV9 to TRBJ2-1; possible D gene TRBD2, 6 bases. With 0 bases removed from V and 0 bases from J, the gap between germline ends came to 13 bases. The CDR3 runs to 17 residues. From germline, CDR1 is SGDLS and CDR2 YYNGEE. This chain's CDR3 is CASSVAPPGSSYNEQFF. In nucleotides, the CDR3 is TGTGCCAGCAGCGTAGCTCCCCCCGGGAGCTCCTACAATGAGCAGTTCTTC. Variable domain in full (rest from reference TRBV9 and TRBJ2-1): DSGVTQTPKHLITATGQRVTLRCSPRSGDLSVYWYQQSLDQGLQFLIQYYNGEERAKGNILERFSAQQFPDLHSELNLSSLELGDSALYFCASSVAPPGSSYNEQFFGPGTRLTVL.

CDR3 sequence: CASSLPRDNSPLHF. CDR3 DNA sequence: TGTGCCAGCAGCTTACCCAGGGATAATTCACCCCTCCACTTT. The rearrangement uses TRBV7-9 and TRBJ1-6; D possibly corresponds to TRBD1 (5 bases). The CDR3 is 14 amino acids. Per germline, CDR1 SEHNR and CDR2 FQNEAQ (reference sequence). V was clipped by 2 bases and J by 5 bases, with 7 bases between them.

A few counts support this clonotype. The chain recombines TRBV7-2 with TRBJ1-5; 7 bases align to TRBD1. This CDR3 region has 18 residues. The ends lost 3 bases at V and 0 bases at J; junction bases unmatched: 11. In germline, CDR1 is SGHTA, CDR2 FQGNSA. This CDR3 is CASSFTYTGENSNQPQHF. The DNA for the CDR3 is TGTGCCAGCAGCTTCACATATACAGGGGAAAATAGCAATCAGCCCCAGCATTTT.

This chain links TRBV20-1 with TRBJ1-2; TRBD1 matches 8 bases. Germline V CDR1 and CDR2: DFQATT, SNEGSKA (reference sequence). The CDR3 is 13 residues long. J was trimmed by 8 bases and V by 0 bases; bases with no gene match: 5. CDR3 in amino acids: CSARDPGTGGYTF. The CDR3 DNA reads TGCAGTGCTAGAGACCCAGGGACAGGCGGCTACACCTTC.

This clonotype was recorded many times. The chain recombines TRBV28 with TRBJ2-7; no clear D gene. The length of the CDR3 is 11 residues. Germline V gene data show CDR1 as MDHEN and CDR2 as SYDVKM. Deletions cut 7 bases from V and 3 bases from J, with 7 bases between. CDR3 sequence: CASTSYYEQYF. In DNA, the CDR3 is TGTGCCAGCACCTCCTACTACGAGCAGTACTTC.

This clonotype appeared many times. CDR3 amino acids: CASSQVVTTNEKLFF. For the CDR3, the DNA is TGCGCCAGCAGCCAAGTAGTTACAACTAATGAAAAACTGTTTTTT. J is TRBJ1-4 and V is TRBV4-1; D remains ambiguous. In germline, CDR1 is MGHRA, CDR2 YSYEKL. V was trimmed by 1 base and J by 0 bases, leaving 6 bases between them. The CDR3 is 15 amino acids.

This clonotype occurred many times. The chain links TRBV20-1 to TRBJ1-5; the D is unclear. CDR3 size: 15 residues. From germline, CDR1 is DFQATT and CDR2 SNEGSKA (reference sequence). The V end lost 3 bases, the J end lost 6 bases, and 18 bases lay between the germline ends. CDR3 DNA sequence: TGCAGTGCTAGCAACCCTCTCAAATCTCCTCAGCCCCAGCATTTT. This codes for CSASNPLKSPQPQHF.

This clonotype occurred many times. The gene calls are TRBV6-5 and TRBJ2-4; D gene unclear. The germline V and J ends were trimmed by 3 bases and 2 bases, with 11 bases remaining between them. The CDR3 sequence is 15 residues long. Germline CDR1 reads MNHEY; CDR2 reads SVGAGI. The CDR3 region has the DNA TGTGCCAGCAGTTATTTCGGAACTACCAAAAACATTCAGTACTTC. Translation gives CASSYFGTTKNIQYF.

This clonotype was counted many times. The rearrangement uses TRBV9 and TRBJ2-7, with 11 bases fitting TRBD1. Germline V CDR1 and CDR2: SGDLS, YYNGEE. The CDR3 is made up of 15 amino acids. Trimming at V came to 0 bases and at J to 3 bases, leaving 2 bases not matched to a gene. In nucleotides, the CDR3 is TGTGCCAGCAGCGTAGCTGGGACAGGGGGCTACGAGCAGTACTTC. Encoded protein: CASSVAGTGGYEQYF.

In this sample, this clonotype turned up many times. V usage is TRBV12-3 or TRBV12-4 and J usage is TRBJ1-5; TRBD1 matches 7 bases. The V and J ends lost 5 bases and 3 bases, in that order; junction bases with no gene match: 7. The CDR3 length is 15 residues. CDR3 coding DNA: TGTGCCAGCAGTAAAGACAGGGACTTCAATCAGCCCCAGCATTTT. The encoded protein is CASSKDRDFNQPQHF.

This clonotype was picked up a small number of times. V and J are TRBV20-1 and TRBJ2-7, with D perhaps matching TRBD1 (6 bases). Germline V gene lookup returns CDR1 DFQATT and CDR2 SNEGSKA (reference sequence). The V gene lost 0 bases and the J gene lost 5 bases, with 11 bases spanning the gap. This CDR3 region has 13 residues. The CDR3 sequence is CSARDEQGHEQYF. The CDR3 DNA reads TGCAGTGCTAGAGATGAACAGGGCCACGAGCAGTACTTC.

CDR3 sequence: CASSIDGAGKNDGYTF. The CDR3 nucleotides are TGTGCCAGTAGTATAGATGGGGCAGGGAAAAATGATGGCTACACCTTC. The chain links TRBV19 to TRBJ1-2, with TRBD1 as a possible D gene (5 bases). The CDR3 is made up of 16 amino acids. The germline V and J ends were trimmed by 0 bases and 6 bases, with 17 bases remaining between them. Germline V gene data show CDR1 as LNHDA and CDR2 as SQIVND (reference sequence).

This clonotype occurred many times. The V and J genes are TRBV7-9 and TRBJ2-7; D gene ambiguous. The germline V gene encodes CDR1 SEHNR and CDR2 FQNEAQ (reference sequence). The CDR3 covers 14 residues. Trimming pared 1 base from V and 3 bases from J, leaving 10 bases between. The CDR3: CASSLEYLYYEQYF. The DNA for the CDR3 is TGTGCCAGCAGCTTAGAGTACCTGTACTACGAGCAGTACTTC. The complete variable domain, with remaining parts taken from reference TRBV7-9 and TRBJ2-7, reads DTGVSQNPRHKITKRGQNVTFRCDPISEHNRLYWYRQTLGQGPEFLTYFQNEAQLEKSRLLSDRFSAERPKGSFSTLEIQRTEQGDSAMYLCASSLEYLYYEQYFGPGTRLTVT.

This clonotype was detected many times. This chain links TRBV20-1 with TRBJ2-1, with 9 bases that match TRBD2. CDR1 is DFQATT, CDR2 SNEGSKA, per germline (reference sequence). With V trimmed by 0 bases and J by 4 bases, 4 bases remained unmatched. CDR3 size: 15 residues. The CDR3 spells CSARDPSGIYNEQFF. The CDR3, as DNA: TGCAGTGCTAGAGATCCTAGCGGGATTTACAATGAGCAGTTCTTC.

The chain combines TRBV20-1 with TRBJ2-1; D gene unclear. Deletions cut 1 base from V and 11 bases from J, with 15 bases between. The germline V gene encodes CDR1 DFQATT and CDR2 SNEGSKA (reference sequence). CDR3 length: 13 amino acids. This CDR3 reads CSARGPGFSKQFF. The CDR3, as DNA: TGCAGTGCTAGAGGCCCCGGATTCTCAAAGCAGTTCTTC.

This clonotype has at least ten counts. The chain has TRBV2 and TRBJ2-7, with 7 bases fitting TRBD2. The germline gives CDR1 SNHLY, CDR2 FYNNEI. The CDR3 consists of 15 residues. J lost 6 bases, V lost 5 bases, and 13 bases had no gene match. The DNA for the CDR3 is TGTGCCAGCAGTCTAACCCGTCCTAGGGAGGGCGAGCAGTACTTC. Protein: CASSLTRPREGEQYF.

In this sample, this clonotype turned up a few times. The V call is TRBV20-1, the J call TRBJ2-7, with D possibly matching TRBD1 (5 bases). CDR1 and CDR2 (germline): DFQATT, SNEGSKA (reference sequence). Deletions cut 0 bases from V and 7 bases from J, with 16 bases between. The CDR3 covers 14 residues. CDR3 coding DNA: TGCAGTGCTAGAGACAGGTTTCTGCCAGGGGAGCAGTACTTC. Its protein is CSARDRFLPGEQYF.

The sample holds many counts of this clonotype. The chain links TRBV6-5 to TRBJ2-1, with TRBD2 matching over 9 bases. Trimming at V came to 0 bases and at J to 5 bases, leaving 14 bases not matched to a gene. The CDR3 covers 19 residues. Germline CDR1 and CDR2: MNHEY and SVGAGI. The CDR3 region has the DNA TGTGCCAGCAGTTACTCGATTTCCCCGACTAGCGGCAAAGACAATGAGCAGTTCTTC. Translated: CASSYSISPTSGKDNEQFF.

This clonotype appeared many times. The genes are TRBV5-4 and TRBJ2-1, with TRBD1 as a possible D gene (6 bases). Germline CDR1 is SGHNT and CDR2 is YYREEE (reference sequence). This CDR3 is built from 13 residues. Trimming removed 4 bases from V and 8 bases from J, with 13 bases in between. This CDR3 is CASSRTEGDEQFF. The CDR3 DNA follows: TGTGCCAGCAGCCGGACAGAGGGGGATGAGCAGTTCTTC.